This T cell receptor (beta chain) is from a study of blood T cell repertoires in COVID-19. V shed 4 bases and J shed 8 bases, with 22 bases lying between them. Germline V gene data show CDR1 as SGHNT and CDR2 as YYREEE (reference sequence). This CDR3 has 16 residues. Generated by immunoSEQ multiplex PCR, the TCRdb table keeps only in-frame clones and is missing some. Of fewer than 150,000 clones listed, 81% are singletons. Specimen: peripheral blood. This chain connects TRBV5-4 to TRBJ2-1; D is perhaps TRBD1 (6 bases). The sequence was obtained from a man aged 50 to 59 with acute or convalescent COVID-19. Here the CDR3 reads CASSPRGGPSKDEQFF. CDR3 DNA: TGTGCCAGCAGCCCCAGGGGCGGTCCAAGCAAAGATGAGCAGTTCTTC.